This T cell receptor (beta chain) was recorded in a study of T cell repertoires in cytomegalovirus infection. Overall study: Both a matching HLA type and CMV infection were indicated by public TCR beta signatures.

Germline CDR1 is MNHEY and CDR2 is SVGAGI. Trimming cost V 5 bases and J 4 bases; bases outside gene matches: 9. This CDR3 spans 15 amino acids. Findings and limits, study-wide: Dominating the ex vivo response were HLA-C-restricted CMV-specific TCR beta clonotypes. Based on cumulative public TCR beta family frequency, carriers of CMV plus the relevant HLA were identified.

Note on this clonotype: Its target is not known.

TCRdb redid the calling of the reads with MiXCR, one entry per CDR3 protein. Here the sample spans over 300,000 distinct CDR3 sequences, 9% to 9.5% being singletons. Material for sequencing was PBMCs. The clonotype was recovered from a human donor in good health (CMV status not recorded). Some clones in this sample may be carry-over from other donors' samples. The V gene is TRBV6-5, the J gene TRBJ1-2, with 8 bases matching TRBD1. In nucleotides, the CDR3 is TGTGCCAGCAGTACCGCCGGGACAGGTGTCTATGGCTACACCTTC. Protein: CASSTAGTGVYGYTF.